The T cell receptor beta chain described here comes from a study of blood T cell repertoires in COVID-19. Study-wide background: Acute-phase and convalescent COVID-19 samples originated in the United States, Italy and Spain. T cells, B-cell-depleted T cells, or PBMCs provided the cDNA or gDNA that served as material.

Original methodology: By means of reference gene primer amplification, nucleated cell counts were estimated. Sequencing was performed with immunoSEQ multiplex PCR; in TCRdb, only in-frame clones are kept and a portion is missing. That table supplies the V and J calls and clone size; D and trimming were determined from the DNA. Found here are some 250,000 clones, about 86% of them singletons; the top ten hold just over 3%. V shed 2 bases, J shed 4 bases, and the junction held 9 bases outside the gene matches. The CDR3 covers 17 residues. Germline CDR1 and CDR2: MNHNS and SASEGT. This clone was recorded only once.

Sequences were obtained from peripheral blood. The TCR sequence derives from a woman younger than 45 who had recovered from COVID-19. The chain recombines TRBV6-1 with TRBJ2-3; 10 nucleotides align to TRBD2. The CDR3 bases are TGTGCCAGCAGTGAATCTAGCGGGGGTCCCCGCGCAGATACGCAGTATTTT. It yields the protein CASSESSGGPRADTQYF.